The source of this T cell receptor (beta chain) is a study of OX40 agonist ivuxolimab in advanced cancers. Overall study: Dose-escalation cases comprised hepatocellular carcinoma, melanoma, renal cell or head and neck cancer. Prior anti-PD-1, anti-PD-L1 or anti-CTLA-4 therapy was allowed; roughly 40% had some.

There are 15 residues in the CDR3. After removal of 1 base from V and 2 bases from J, the junction contained 1 base not matched to a gene. CDR1 and CDR2 (germline): LGHNA, YSLEER. Autoimmune disease history or systemic immunosuppression excluded patients. Whole-study results and caveats: At 0.1 to 3.0 mg/kg and by week 6, CD4+ and CD8+ T cells in the blood had expanded clonally.

Concerning this clone itself: The antigen is undetermined.

Here immunoSEQ multiplex PCR was the method, and the copy in TCRdb shows in-frame clones only, minus some. The top ten clones hold about 3.6% of a sample with just over 90,000 clones, about 92% of them seen once. The receptor was derived from an adult with an advanced solid tumor such as melanoma, head and neck, liver or kidney cancer. The starting material was CD4+ or CD8+ T cells sorted from blood, obtained in a trial of the OX40 agonist ivuxolimab. The gene calls are TRBV4-3 and TRBJ1-2; 10 nucleotides line up with TRBD1. The CDR3 coding sequence is TGCGCCAGCAGCCAAGGGACAGGGGGGAACTATGGCTACACCTTC. Translation: CASSQGTGGNYGYTF.